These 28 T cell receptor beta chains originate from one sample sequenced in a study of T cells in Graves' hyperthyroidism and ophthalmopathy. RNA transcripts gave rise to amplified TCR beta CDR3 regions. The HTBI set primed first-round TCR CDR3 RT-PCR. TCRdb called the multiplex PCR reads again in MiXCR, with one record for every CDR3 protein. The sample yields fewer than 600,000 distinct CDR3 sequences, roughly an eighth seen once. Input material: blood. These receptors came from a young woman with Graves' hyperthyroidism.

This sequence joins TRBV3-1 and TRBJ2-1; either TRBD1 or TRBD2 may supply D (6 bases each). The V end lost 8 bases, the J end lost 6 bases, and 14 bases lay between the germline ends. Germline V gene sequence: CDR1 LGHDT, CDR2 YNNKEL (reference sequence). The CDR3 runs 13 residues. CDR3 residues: CASRLGGRNEQFF. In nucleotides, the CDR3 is TGTGCCAGCCGCCTTGGGGGGCGCAATGAGCAGTTCTTC.

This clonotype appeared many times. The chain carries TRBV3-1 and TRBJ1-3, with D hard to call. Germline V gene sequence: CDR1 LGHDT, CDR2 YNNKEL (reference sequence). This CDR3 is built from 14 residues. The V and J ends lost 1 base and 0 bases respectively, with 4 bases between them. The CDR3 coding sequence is TGTGCCAGCAGCCAAGGATACTCTGGAAACACCATATATTTT. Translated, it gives CASSQGYSGNTIYF.

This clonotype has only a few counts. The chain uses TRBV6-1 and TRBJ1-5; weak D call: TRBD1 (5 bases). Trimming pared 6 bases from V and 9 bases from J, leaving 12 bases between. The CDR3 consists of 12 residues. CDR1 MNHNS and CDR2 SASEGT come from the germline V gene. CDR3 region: CASSTGLWPQHF. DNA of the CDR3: TGTGCCAGCAGCACAGGTTTGTGGCCCCAGCATTTT.

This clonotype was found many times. Here the CDR3 reads CASSDRSNEQFF. CDR3 sequence (DNA): TGTGCCAGCAGTGACAGGAGTAATGAGCAGTTCTTC. The gene calls are TRBV6-1 and TRBJ2-1, with D unresolved. V was pared by 3 bases and J by 7 bases, with 7 bases between. Germline V lookup: CDR1 MNHNS, CDR2 SASEGT. The CDR3 sequence is 12 residues long.

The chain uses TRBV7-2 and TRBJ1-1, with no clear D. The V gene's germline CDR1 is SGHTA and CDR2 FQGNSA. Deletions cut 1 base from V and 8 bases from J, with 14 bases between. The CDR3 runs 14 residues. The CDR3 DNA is TGTGCCAGCAGCTTAGGGTCAGCCACCCAAGAAGCTTTCTTT. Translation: CASSLGSATQEAFF. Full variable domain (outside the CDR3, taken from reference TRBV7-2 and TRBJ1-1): GAGVSQSPSNKVTEKGKDVELRCDPISGHTALYWYRQSLGQGLEFLIYFQGNSAPDKSGLPSDRFSAERTGGSVSTLTIQRTQQEDSAVYLCASSLGSATQEAFFGQGTRLTVV.

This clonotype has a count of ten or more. CDR3 sequence: CASLGTANTEAFF. As DNA, the CDR3 is TGCGCCAGCCTCGGGACAGCGAACACTGAAGCTTTCTTT. V is TRBV10-2 and J is TRBJ1-1; TRBD1 aligns across 7 bases. The V gene end was trimmed by 8 bases and the J gene end by 1 base; junction bases not matched to a gene: 4. The CDR3 runs to 13 residues. In germline, CDR1 is WSHSY, CDR2 SAAADI.

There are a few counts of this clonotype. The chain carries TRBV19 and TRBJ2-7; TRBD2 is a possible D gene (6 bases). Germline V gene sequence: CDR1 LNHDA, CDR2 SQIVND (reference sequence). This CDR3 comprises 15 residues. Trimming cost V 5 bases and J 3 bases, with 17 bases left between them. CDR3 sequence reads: CASSLHWGDFYEQYV. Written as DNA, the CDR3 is TGTGCCAGTAGTCTCCATTGGGGGGACTTCTACGAGCAGTACGTC.

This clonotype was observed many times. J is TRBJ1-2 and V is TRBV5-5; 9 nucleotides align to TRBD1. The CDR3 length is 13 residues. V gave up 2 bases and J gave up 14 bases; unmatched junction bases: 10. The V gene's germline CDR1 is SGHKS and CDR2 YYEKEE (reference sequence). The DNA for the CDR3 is TGTGCCAGCAGCTTAACAGGGGGCTATGTAGGGACCTTC. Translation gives CASSLTGGYVGTF.

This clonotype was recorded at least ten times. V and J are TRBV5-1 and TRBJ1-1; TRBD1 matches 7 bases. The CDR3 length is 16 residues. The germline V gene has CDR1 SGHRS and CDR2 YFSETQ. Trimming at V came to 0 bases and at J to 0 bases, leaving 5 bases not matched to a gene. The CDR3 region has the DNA TGCGCCAGCAGCTTGGGCCGGGACAGACTGAACACTGAAGCTTTCTTT. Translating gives CASSLGRDRLNTEAFF.

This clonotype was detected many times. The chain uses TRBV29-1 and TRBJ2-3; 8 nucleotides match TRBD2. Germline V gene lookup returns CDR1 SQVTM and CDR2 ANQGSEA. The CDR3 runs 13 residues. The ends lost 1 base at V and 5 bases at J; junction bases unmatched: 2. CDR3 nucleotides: TGCAGCGTTGAAGCGGCGGGAGGAGATACGCAGTATTTT. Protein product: CSVEAAGGDTQYF.

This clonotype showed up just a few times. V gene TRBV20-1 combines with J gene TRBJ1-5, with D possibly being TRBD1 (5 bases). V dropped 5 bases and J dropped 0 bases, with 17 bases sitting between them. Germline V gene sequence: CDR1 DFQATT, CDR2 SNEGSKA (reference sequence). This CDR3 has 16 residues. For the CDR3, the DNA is TGCAGTGCTGGGGACGGATCCAGCTATAGCAATCAGCCCCAGCATTTT. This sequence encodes CSAGDGSSYSNQPQHF.

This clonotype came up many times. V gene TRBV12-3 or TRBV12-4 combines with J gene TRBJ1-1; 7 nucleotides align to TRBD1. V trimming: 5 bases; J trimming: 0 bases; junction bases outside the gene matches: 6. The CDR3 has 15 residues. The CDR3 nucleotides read TGTGCCAGCAGTGCAAGGGGGCGGTTGAACACTGAAGCTTTCTTT. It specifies CASSARGRLNTEAFF.

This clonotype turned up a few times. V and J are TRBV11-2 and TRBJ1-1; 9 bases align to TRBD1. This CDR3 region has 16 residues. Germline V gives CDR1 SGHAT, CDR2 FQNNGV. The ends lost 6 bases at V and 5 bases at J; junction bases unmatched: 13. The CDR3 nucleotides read TGTGCCAGCAGTTCCATCCTCAGGACAGGGGAAACTGAAGCTTTCTTT. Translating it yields CASSSILRTGETEAFF. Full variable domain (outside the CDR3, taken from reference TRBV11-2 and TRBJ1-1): EAGVAQSPRYKIIEKRQSVAFWCNPISGHATLYWYQQILGQGPKLLIQFQNNGVVDDSQLPKDRFSAERLKGVDSTLKIQPAKLEDSAVYLCASSSILRTGETEAFFGQGTRLTVV.

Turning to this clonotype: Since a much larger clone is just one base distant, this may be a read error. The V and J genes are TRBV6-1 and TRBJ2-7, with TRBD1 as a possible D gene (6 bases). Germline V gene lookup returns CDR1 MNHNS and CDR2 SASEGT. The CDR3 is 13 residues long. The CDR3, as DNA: TGTGCCGGCAGGCGCGACAGGACCTACGAGCAGTACTTC. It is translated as CAGRRDRTYEQYF.

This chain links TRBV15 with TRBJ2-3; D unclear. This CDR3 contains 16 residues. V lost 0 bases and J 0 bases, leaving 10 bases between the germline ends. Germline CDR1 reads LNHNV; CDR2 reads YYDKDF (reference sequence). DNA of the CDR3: TGTGCCACCAGCAGAGATTTCATAACTAGCACAGATACGCAGTATTTT. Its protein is CATSRDFITSTDTQYF.

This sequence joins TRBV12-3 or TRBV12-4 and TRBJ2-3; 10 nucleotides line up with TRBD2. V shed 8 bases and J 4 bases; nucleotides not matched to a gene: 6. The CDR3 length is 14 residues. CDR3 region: CASQGLAGADTQYF. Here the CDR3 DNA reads TGTGCCAGCCAGGGGCTAGCGGGAGCAGATACGCAGTATTTT.

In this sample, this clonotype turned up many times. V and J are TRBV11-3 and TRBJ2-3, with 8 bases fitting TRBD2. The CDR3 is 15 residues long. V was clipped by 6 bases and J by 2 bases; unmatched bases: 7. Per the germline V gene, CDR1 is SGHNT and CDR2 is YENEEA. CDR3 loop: CASRSPAGATDTQYF. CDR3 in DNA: TGTGCCAGCAGGTCCCCAGCGGGAGCCACAGATACGCAGTATTTT.

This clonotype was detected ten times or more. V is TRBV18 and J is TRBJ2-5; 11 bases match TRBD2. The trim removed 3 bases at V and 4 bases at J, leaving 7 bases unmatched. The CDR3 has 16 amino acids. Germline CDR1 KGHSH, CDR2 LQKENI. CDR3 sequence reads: CASSPGGLAGGETQYF. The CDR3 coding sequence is TGTGCCAGCTCACCGGGAGGACTAGCGGGTGGAGAGACCCAGTACTTC.

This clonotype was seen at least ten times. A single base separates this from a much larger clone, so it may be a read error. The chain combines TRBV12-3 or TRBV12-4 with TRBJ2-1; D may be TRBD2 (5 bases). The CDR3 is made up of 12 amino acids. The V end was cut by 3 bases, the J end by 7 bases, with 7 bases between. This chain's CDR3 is CASSFGENEQFF. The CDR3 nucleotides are TGTGCCAGCAGTTTTGGGGAGAATGAGCAGTTCTTC.

The CDR3 reads CASSLDGAGVNTGELFF. The DNA for the CDR3 is TGCGCCAGCAGCTTGGATGGCGCAGGGGTAAACACCGGGGAGCTGTTTTTT. The rearrangement links TRBV5-1 to TRBJ2-2, with a weak D call TRBD1 (6 bases). The CDR3 sequence is 17 residues long. Germline V CDR1 and CDR2: SGHRS, YFSETQ. V shed 0 bases and J shed 2 bases, with 14 bases lying between them.

The CDR3 reads CAIRATGELWLQGNYGYTF. CDR3 nucleotide sequence: TGTGCCATCAGAGCTACAGGGGAATTATGGCTACAGGGGAATTATGGCTACACCTTC. This chain links TRBV10-3 with TRBJ1-2; 7 bases agree with TRBD1. Germline CDR1 reads ENHRY; CDR2 reads SYGVKD. The CDR3 is 19 residues long. V lost 6 bases to trimming and J lost 5 bases; unmatched junction nucleotides: 24.

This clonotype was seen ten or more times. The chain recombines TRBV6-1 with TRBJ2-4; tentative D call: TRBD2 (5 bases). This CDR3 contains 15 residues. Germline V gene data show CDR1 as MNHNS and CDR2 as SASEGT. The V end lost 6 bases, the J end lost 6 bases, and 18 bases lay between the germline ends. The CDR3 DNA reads TGTGCCAGCAGCCCAGAGGAGGCCCGGAGAAACATTCAGTACTTC. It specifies CASSPEEARRNIQYF.

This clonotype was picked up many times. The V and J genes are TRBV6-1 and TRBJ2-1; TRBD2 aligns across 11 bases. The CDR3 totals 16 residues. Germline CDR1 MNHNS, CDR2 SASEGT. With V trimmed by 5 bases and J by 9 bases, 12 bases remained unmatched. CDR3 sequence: CASSSRRLAGSGEQFF. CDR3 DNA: TGTGCCAGCAGTTCACGCCGACTAGCGGGATCCGGTGAGCAGTTCTTC.

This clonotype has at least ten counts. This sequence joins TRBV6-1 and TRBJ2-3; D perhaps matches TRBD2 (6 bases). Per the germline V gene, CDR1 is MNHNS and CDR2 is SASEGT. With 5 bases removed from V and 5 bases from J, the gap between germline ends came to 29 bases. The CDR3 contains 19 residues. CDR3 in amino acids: CASSPELYSNGSGRDTQYF. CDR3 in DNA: TGTGCCAGCAGTCCCGAGTTGTATTCTAACGGGAGCGGACGAGATACGCAGTATTTT.

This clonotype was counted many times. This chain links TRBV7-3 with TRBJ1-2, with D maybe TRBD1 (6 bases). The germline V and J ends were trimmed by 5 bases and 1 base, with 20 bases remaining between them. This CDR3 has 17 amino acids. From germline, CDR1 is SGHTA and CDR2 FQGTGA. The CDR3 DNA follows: TGTGCCAGCAGCCGAGGTGGGGCAGGGGCCAATAACTATGGCTACACCTTC. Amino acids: CASSRGGAGANNYGYTF.

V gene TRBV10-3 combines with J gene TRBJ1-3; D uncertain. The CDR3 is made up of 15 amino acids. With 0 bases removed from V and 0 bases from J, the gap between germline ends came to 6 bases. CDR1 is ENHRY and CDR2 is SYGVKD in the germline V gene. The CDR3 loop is CAISESRGSGNTIYF. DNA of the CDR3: TGTGCCATCAGTGAGTCTCGAGGCTCTGGAAACACCATATATTTT.

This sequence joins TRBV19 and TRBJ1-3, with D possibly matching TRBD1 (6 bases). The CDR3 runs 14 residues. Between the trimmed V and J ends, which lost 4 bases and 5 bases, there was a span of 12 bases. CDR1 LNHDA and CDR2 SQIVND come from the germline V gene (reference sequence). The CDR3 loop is CASSSGQGRNTIYF. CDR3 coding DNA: TGTGCCAGTAGTAGCGGGCAGGGGCGAAACACCATATATTTT.

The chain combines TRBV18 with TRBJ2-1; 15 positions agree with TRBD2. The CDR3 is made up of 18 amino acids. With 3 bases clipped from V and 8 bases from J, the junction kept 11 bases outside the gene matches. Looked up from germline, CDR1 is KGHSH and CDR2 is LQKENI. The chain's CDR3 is CASSPQRTSGRGIDEQFF. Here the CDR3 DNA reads TGTGCCAGCTCACCCCAAAGGACTAGCGGGAGGGGTATTGATGAGCAGTTCTTC.